The 22 T cell receptor beta chains in this list originate from one sample, sequenced in a study of T cells in Graves' hyperthyroidism and ophthalmopathy. Amplification of TCR beta CDR3 regions used RNA as the template. A set of HTBI primers served as the primers for a first-round RT-PCR of the TCR CDR3. TCRdb re-analysed the multiplex PCR reads in MiXCR, keeping a single row per CDR3 protein. Altogether about 560,000 distinct CDR3 sequences are present, roughly 17% being singletons, with the ten largest covering 18%. The sample consisted of blood. The origin of the receptors is a woman younger than 30 with Graves' hyperthyroidism.

This clonotype was detected many times. CDR3: CATSDSLLAGGPSEDTQYF. CDR3 sequence (DNA): TGTGCCACCAGTGATTCCCTCCTAGCGGGAGGGCCGTCGGAAGATACGCAGTATTTT. The chain combines TRBV24-1 with TRBJ2-3, with TRBD2 matching over 12 bases. There are 19 residues in the CDR3. Per the germline V gene, CDR1 is KGHDR and CDR2 is SFDVKD. Trimming took 2 bases from V and 5 from J; bases not matched to a gene: 13.

This clonotype was picked up many times. V and J are TRBV6-2 or TRBV6-3 and TRBJ1-5; 12 nucleotides line up with TRBD1. The trim removed 3 bases at V and 10 bases at J, leaving 13 bases unmatched. The CDR3 has 17 residues. Germline CDR1 MNHEY, CDR2 SVGEGT. CDR3 nucleotide sequence: TGTGCCAGCAGTTATGGAACGGGACAGGGGGCTGGTCCTCCCCAGCATTTT. This translates into CASSYGTGQGAGPPQHF.

This clonotype was counted only a few times. The rearrangement joins TRBV5-1 to TRBJ2-1; 8 nucleotides align to TRBD2. Unmatched junction bases numbered 10, after V lost 4 bases and J lost 1 base. The CDR3 consists of 17 residues. Germline CDR1 and CDR2: SGHRS and YFSETQ. The CDR3 bases are TGCGCCAGCAGCCCGCAGCCTAGCGGGCCTTCCTACAATGAGCAGTTCTTC. Encoded protein: CASSPQPSGPSYNEQFF.

The chain uses TRBV19 and TRBJ2-5; no definite D call. Germline values: CDR1 LNHDA, CDR2 SQIVND (reference sequence). V was trimmed by 3 bases and J by 5 bases, leaving 19 bases between them. The CDR3 consists of 16 residues. CDR3 DNA sequence: TGTGCCAGTAGTATCTGGGGAAGCCCTGGAAGGGAGACCCAGTACTTC. It is translated as CASSIWGSPGRETQYF.

At least ten counts were recorded for this clonotype. V usage is TRBV20-1 and J usage is TRBJ1-4; D ambiguous. The V end was cut by 0 bases, the J end by 8 bases, with 16 bases between. Germline V lookup: CDR1 DFQATT, CDR2 SNEGSKA (reference sequence). CDR3 length: 15 amino acids. CDR3 sequence reads: CSARDGKRTDEKLFF. CDR3 in DNA: TGCAGTGCTAGAGATGGGAAAAGGACGGACGAAAAACTGTTTTTT.

Comment on this clonotype: At one end, the junction sequence differs from germline, possibly due to a read error. The chain links TRBV11-2 to TRBJ2-4, with 16 bases matching TRBD2. The CDR3 sequence is 19 residues long. Germline V lookup: CDR1 SGHAT, CDR2 FQNNGV. This CDR3 is CASSYPPGLAGGRKNIQYF. The CDR3 coding sequence is TGTGCCAGCAGCTACCCCCCGGGACTAGCGGGGGGGCGGAAAAACATCCAGTACTTC.

This clonotype was seen ten or more times. The chain recombines TRBV20-1 with TRBJ2-1; D is possibly TRBD2 (5 bases). The V end was cut by 3 bases, the J end by 10 bases, with 7 bases between. CDR3 length equals 10 residues. The germline CDR1 and CDR2 sequences are DFQATT and SNEGSKA (reference sequence). The CDR3 coding sequence is TGCAGTGCTAGGACTAAGGAGCAGTTCTTC. Translation: CSARTKEQFF.

The chain employs TRBV7-9 and TRBJ2-2; D not certain. This CDR3 is 15 amino acids long. V was clipped by 1 base and J by 0 bases, with 6 bases between them. Germline CDR1 reads SEHNR; CDR2 reads FQNEAQ (reference sequence). The CDR3 bases are TGTGCCAGCAGCTTAGGACTGACGAACACCGGGGAGCTGTTTTTT. Translated, it gives CASSLGLTNTGELFF.

This clonotype was detected many times. The chain carries TRBV7-9 and TRBJ1-1, with D perhaps matching TRBD1 (5 bases). The CDR3 totals 15 residues. Germline CDR1 is SEHNR and CDR2 is FQNEAQ (reference sequence). The V gene lost 2 bases and the J gene lost 0 bases, with 10 bases spanning the gap. DNA of the CDR3: TGTGCCAGCAGCTTACTGACAGCTGTGAACACTGAAGCTTTCTTT. Translation gives CASSLLTAVNTEAFF.

The V call is TRBV9, the J call TRBJ2-1; 7 bases are shared with TRBD2. The CDR3 is made up of 16 amino acids. Trimming removed 2 bases from V and 2 bases from J; junction bases left unmatched: 7. CDR1 is SGDLS and CDR2 is YYNGEE in the germline V gene. CDR3 sequence: CASSVYPGGAYNEQFF. DNA of the CDR3: TGTGCCAGCAGCGTTTATCCGGGAGGTGCCTACAATGAGCAGTTCTTC.

Many counts were recorded for this clonotype. V gene TRBV18 combines with J gene TRBJ2-7, with a tentative D call TRBD2 (6 bases). This CDR3 is built from 13 residues. Trimming left V 6 bases short and J 1 base short, with 10 bases between. Germline V gives CDR1 KGHSH, CDR2 LQKENI. The CDR3 DNA is TGTGCCAGCTCGGGAGGTAGGTCCTACGAGCAGTACTTC. Translated, it gives CASSGGRSYEQYF. Based on the CDR3 plus reference TRBV18 and TRBJ2-7, the full variable domain is NAGVMQNPRHLVRRRGQEARLRCSPMKGHSHVYWYRQLPEEGLKFMVYLQKENIIDESGMPKERFSAEFPKEGPSILRIQQVVRGDSAAYFCASSGGRSYEQYFGPGTRLTVT.

The gene calls are TRBV18 and TRBJ2-7; tentative D call: TRBD2 (6 bases). CDR1 KGHSH and CDR2 LQKENI come from the germline V gene. The ends were cut back, 4 bases at V and 4 bases at J, with 17 bases in the middle. CDR3 length: 15 amino acids. CDR3 region: CASSLNSGEGYEQYF. The DNA for the CDR3 is TGTGCCAGCTCACTAAATAGCGGAGAGGGGTACGAGCAGTACTTC. Together with reference TRBV18 and TRBJ2-7, the CDR3 gives the full variable domain: NAGVMQNPRHLVRRRGQEARLRCSPMKGHSHVYWYRQLPEEGLKFMVYLQKENIIDESGMPKERFSAEFPKEGPSILRIQQVVRGDSAAYFCASSLNSGEGYEQYFGPGTRLTVT.

A word on this clonotype: One base away lies a much larger clone, so this may be a sequencing read error. The chain combines TRBV20-1 with TRBJ2-2; TRBD2 agrees at 9 bases. Germline V CDR1 and CDR2: DFQATT, SNEGSKA (reference sequence). J was trimmed by 4 bases and V by 0 bases; bases with no gene match: 6. The CDR3 runs 16 residues. The CDR3, as DNA: TGCAGTGCTAGAGATGCCGAGACTAGCGGCACCGGGGAGCTGTTTTTT. Encoded protein: CSARDAETSGTGELFF.

This clonotype was seen at least ten times. This sequence joins TRBV6-1 and TRBJ2-7, with D perhaps matching TRBD1 or TRBD2 (5 bases each). The CDR3 loop spans 14 amino acids. Germline V gene data show CDR1 as MNHNS and CDR2 as SASEGT. Deletions cut 7 bases from V and 2 bases from J, with 15 bases between. CDR3 nucleotide sequence: TGTGCCAGCACTGGGGCTAGCAGAACCTACGAGCAGTACTTC. Its protein is CASTGASRTYEQYF.

The genes are TRBV6-1 and TRBJ1-3, with a possible D match to TRBD1 (5 bases). The germline gives CDR1 MNHNS, CDR2 SASEGT. The CDR3 spans 13 residues. DNA of the CDR3: TGTGCTTTGACAGACAGAGCGGGAAACACCATATATTTT. Protein sequence: CALTDRAGNTIYF.

This clonotype was seen a few times. The chain combines TRBV15 with TRBJ1-6; D is undetermined. CDR3 length equals 14 residues. V gave up 1 base and J gave up 10 bases, with 11 bases separating them. Germline V gene lookup returns CDR1 LNHNV and CDR2 YYDKDF (reference sequence). For the CDR3, the DNA is TGTGCCACCAGCAGAGGGACCTTTAGATCACCCCTCCACTTT. This translates into CATSRGTFRSPLHF.

The chain combines TRBV20-1 with TRBJ2-7; 12 bases match TRBD2. Germline V CDR1 and CDR2: DFQATT, SNEGSKA (reference sequence). The junction had 4 bases not matched to a gene; V was cut back by 3 bases and J by 4 bases. The CDR3 has 14 amino acids. CDR3 sequence: CSASWLAGGYEQYF. CDR3 nucleotides: TGCAGTGCTAGCTGGCTAGCGGGAGGGTACGAGCAGTACTTC.

The chain combines TRBV11-2 with TRBJ2-7; a possible D gene is TRBD2 (5 bases). Trimming took 8 bases from V and 7 from J, leaving 27 bases between them. The CDR3 sequence is 16 residues long. In germline, CDR1 is SGHAT, CDR2 FQNNGV. CDR3 in DNA: TGTGCCAGCGGCGGGTTTGGGGTCCGTACTACGGGGGAGCAGTACTTC. Translating gives CASGGFGVRTTGEQYF.

J is TRBJ2-1 and V is TRBV19, with 10 nucleotides matching TRBD2. CDR1 is LNHDA and CDR2 is SQIVND in the germline V gene (reference sequence). The junction had 10 bases not matched to a gene; V was cut back by 4 bases and J by 7 bases. The CDR3 spans 16 residues. The CDR3 nucleotides read TGTGCCAGTAGTACTAGAGCGGGAGGGAACAGTAATGAGCAGTTCTTC. This encodes CASSTRAGGNSNEQFF.

This clonotype has more than one count but fewer than ten. This chain joins TRBV24-1 and TRBJ2-2; 8 nucleotides agree with TRBD1. The CDR3 is 16 residues long. V shed 4 bases and J 5 bases; nucleotides not matched to a gene: 8. CDR1 KGHDR and CDR2 SFDVKD come from the germline V gene. CDR3 residues: CATSDPGQGWTGELFF. The CDR3 DNA is TGTGCCACCAGTGACCCTGGACAGGGTTGGACCGGGGAGCTGTTTTTT.

This clonotype appeared many times. The chain links TRBV7-8 to TRBJ2-5; 12 bases map to TRBD2. CDR1 and CDR2 from the germline V gene are SGHVS and FQNEAQ. V lost 5 bases to trimming and J lost 4 bases; unmatched junction nucleotides: 14. The length of the CDR3 is 18 residues. The CDR3 nucleotides are TGTGCCAGCAGCCCCTACCTTCTAGCGGGAGGGTTTCGAGAGACCCAGTACTTC. It yields the protein CASSPYLLAGGFRETQYF. Full variable domain (remainder filled in from reference TRBV7-8 and TRBJ2-5): GAGVSQSPRYKVAKRGQDVALRCDPISGHVSLFWYQQALGQGPEFLTYFQNEAQLDKSGLPSDRFFAERPEGSVSTLKIQRTQQEDSAVYLCASSPYLLAGGFRETQYFGPGTRLLVL.

The V gene is TRBV10-3, the J gene TRBJ2-1; no clear D. Between the trimmed V and J ends, which lost 6 bases and 8 bases, there was a span of 8 bases. Germline CDR1 ENHRY, CDR2 SYGVKD. This CDR3 region has 11 residues. This CDR3 is CAIRLLDEQFF. The DNA for the CDR3 is TGTGCCATCAGGTTGCTTGATGAGCAGTTCTTC.